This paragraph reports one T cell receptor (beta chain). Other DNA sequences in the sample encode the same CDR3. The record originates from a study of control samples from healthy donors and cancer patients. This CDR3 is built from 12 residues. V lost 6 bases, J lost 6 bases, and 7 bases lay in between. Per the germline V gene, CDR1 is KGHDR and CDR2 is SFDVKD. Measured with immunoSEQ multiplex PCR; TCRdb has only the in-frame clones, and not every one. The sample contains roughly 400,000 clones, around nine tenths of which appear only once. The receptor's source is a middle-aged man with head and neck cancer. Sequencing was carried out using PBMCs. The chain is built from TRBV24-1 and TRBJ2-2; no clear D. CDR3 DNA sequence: TGTGCCACCAGTAGAGGTTCCGGGGAGCTGTTTTTT. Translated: CATSRGSGELFF.